This T cell receptor (beta chain) was sequenced during a study of cytomegalovirus exposure and HLA in healthy donors. The CDR3 has 12 amino acids. V was clipped by 6 bases and J by 5 bases; unmatched bases: 4. Germline CDR1 and CDR2: SQVTM and ANQGSEA. PCR was performed using 60 Vbeta and 13 Jbeta primers. Profiling relied on immunoSEQ multiplex PCR, and the TCRdb table lists in-frame clones only, not all of them. The sample includes 90,000 to 100,000 clones, about 83% of them seen just once. Material: PBMCs. V and J are TRBV29-1 and TRBJ2-7; TRBD1 agrees at 10 bases. The clonotype comes from a man in his sixties in good health and CMV-seropositive. The CDR3 sequence is CSVRGQGDEQYF. CDR3 sequence (DNA): TGCAGCGTACGCGGACAGGGGGACGAGCAGTACTTC.